What follows are 15 T cell receptor beta chains derived from one specimen sequenced in a study of blood T cells in healthy people across ages. A second PCR, run for about 7 to 11 cycles, used a sample-barcoded 5' primer plus a J-beta primer mix. Via MiXCR, TCRdb re-called the 5' RACE reads, giving one row per CDR3 protein. The table lists 1.5 million to 2 million distinct CDR3 sequences, 28% of them singletons. Sequenced input: blood. Receptors originate from a woman aged 25 to 45 in good health.

The table lists this clonotype with a few counts. The CDR3 is CASSAGRGADTQYF. In DNA form, the CDR3 reads TGTGCCAGCAGTGCAGGCAGGGGGGCAGATACGCAGTATTTT. The V and J genes are TRBV25-1 and TRBJ2-3; a weak D match, TRBD1 (7 bases). Germline V gene data show CDR1 as MGHDK and CDR2 as SYGVNS. The CDR3 contains 14 residues. V lost 4 bases and J 4 bases, leaving 12 bases between the germline ends.

This clonotype appeared many times. V gene TRBV29-1 combines with J gene TRBJ1-1; 7 nucleotides align to TRBD1. In germline, CDR1 is SQVTM, CDR2 ANQGSEA. V shed 3 bases, J shed 4 bases, and the junction held 5 bases outside the gene matches. This CDR3 has 13 amino acids. CDR3 in DNA: TGCAGCGTTGACACAGGGGATGCCACTGAAGCTTTCTTT. Translated: CSVDTGDATEAFF.

This clonotype was seen only a few times. The V gene is TRBV5-5, the J gene TRBJ2-1; 7 positions match TRBD2. V was clipped by 6 bases and J by 0 bases; unmatched bases: 9. Germline CDR1 and CDR2: SGHKS and YYEKEE (reference sequence). This CDR3 contains 16 residues. CDR3 region: CASTTTGGGSYNEQFF. For the CDR3, the DNA is TGTGCCAGCACCACCACTGGGGGGGGCTCCTACAATGAGCAGTTCTTC.

V gene TRBV12-3 or TRBV12-4 combines with J gene TRBJ2-7, with 9 bases identical to TRBD1. This CDR3 is 13 amino acids long. Germline trimming cut 4 bases from V and 10 bases from J; bases unmatched to any gene: 8. This CDR3 is CASSSRKDRGQYF. The CDR3 DNA reads TGTGCCAGCAGTTCACGAAAGGACAGGGGTCAGTACTTC.

J is TRBJ1-1 and V is TRBV27; TRBD1 might be the D (6 bases). Between the trimmed V and J ends, which lost 8 bases and 0 bases, there was a span of 19 bases. Germline loops: CDR1 MNHEY, CDR2 SMNVEV (reference sequence). The CDR3 runs to 16 residues. CDR3 protein: CASGATGISVNTEAFF. The DNA for the CDR3 is TGTGCCAGCGGGGCCACAGGGATTTCTGTGAACACTGAAGCTTTCTTT.

This clonotype was picked up a small number of times. V usage is TRBV6-2 or TRBV6-3 and J usage is TRBJ2-1, with D perhaps given as TRBD1 or TRBD2 (7 bases each). Germline V gene sequence: CDR1 MNHEY, CDR2 SVGEGT. V lost 8 bases and J 8 bases, leaving 19 bases between the germline ends. CDR3 length: 14 residues. In nucleotides, the CDR3 is TGTGCCAGCGCAGGGGGACTAAGGTACTATGAGCAGTTCTTC. Translated: CASAGGLRYYEQFF.

The sample holds many counts of this clonotype. The genes are TRBV27 and TRBJ2-7, with D perhaps given as TRBD1 or TRBD2 (5 bases each). V lost 4 bases to trimming and J lost 4 bases, with 11 bases between them. This CDR3 is 13 amino acids long. CDR1 MNHEY and CDR2 SMNVEV come from the germline V gene (reference sequence). Here the CDR3 reads CASSWGFGYEQYF. CDR3 nucleotides: TGTGCCAGCAGTTGGGGGTTCGGGTACGAGCAGTACTTC.

The V call is TRBV18, the J call TRBJ2-1, with 9 bases that match TRBD1. Judging by the DNA end, TRBJ2-7 fits better; the J call may be wrong. The CDR3 runs 20 residues. Germline loops: CDR1 KGHSH, CDR2 LQKENI. CDR3 sequence: CASSPQVGQGIRSSYNEQYF. CDR3 nucleotides: TGTGCCAGCTCACCTCAGGTGGGACAGGGAATTCGGAGCTCCTACAATGAGCAGTACTTC.

This clonotype was counted between two and nine times. As DNA, the CDR3 is TGTGCCAGCAGCGTCCCCAGCGGGACGTGGGAGCAGTTCTTC. This sequence encodes CASSVPSGTWEQFF. The V gene is TRBV5-6, the J gene TRBJ2-1; 7 nucleotides line up with TRBD2. The V segment lost 4 bases and the J segment 10 bases; nucleotides outside the gene matches: 11. Germline assignment: CDR1 SGHDT and CDR2 YYEEEE. This CDR3 is built from 14 residues.

The chain couples TRBV6-1 to TRBJ2-5; TRBD1 might be the D (5 bases). V dropped 3 bases and J dropped 1 base, with 9 bases sitting between them. Looked up from germline, CDR1 is MNHNS and CDR2 is SASEGT. CDR3 length: 14 residues. CDR3 sequence reads: CASSEDTVQETQYF. The CDR3 nucleotides read TGTGCCAGCAGTGAGGACACGGTCCAAGAGACCCAGTACTTC.

The genes are TRBV29-1 and TRBJ2-3, with D uncertain. Germline CDR1 and CDR2: SQVTM and ANQGSEA. V shed 3 bases and J shed 1 base, with 14 bases lying between them. The CDR3 runs to 15 residues. This CDR3 is CSVEILGGRTDTQYF. CDR3 coding DNA: TGCAGCGTTGAGATATTGGGTGGACGCACAGATACGCAGTATTTT.

Concerning this clonotype itself: Germline and junction disagree at one end, which may indicate a read error. The rearrangement joins TRBV5-1 to TRBJ2-3; 9 positions agree with TRBD2. Germline V gene sequence: CDR1 SGHRS, CDR2 YFSETQ. The CDR3 is 16 residues long. CDR3 bases: TGCACCAGCAGCAGGAATAGCGGGGGCCGCACAGATACGCAGTATTTT. Protein sequence: CTSSRNSGGRTDTQYF.

This clonotype was found many times. This chain uses TRBV29-1 with TRBJ2-7; 10 positions match TRBD1. V lost 6 bases to trimming and J lost 3 bases; unmatched junction nucleotides: 5. The CDR3 loop spans 13 amino acids. CDR1 is SQVTM and CDR2 is ANQGSEA in the germline V gene. CDR3 sequence reads: CSVMGTGDYEQYF. Written as DNA, the CDR3 is TGCAGCGTAATGGGGACAGGGGACTACGAGCAGTACTTC.

V gene TRBV6-5 combines with J gene TRBJ2-3; D is possibly TRBD2 (6 bases). Per germline, CDR1 MNHEY and CDR2 SVGAGI. The V end was cut by 5 bases, the J end by 7 bases, with 16 bases between. CDR3 length: 14 residues. The CDR3 nucleotides are TGTGCCAGCAGTACCGGGACTGCAACCAATACGCAGTATTTT. Translated, it gives CASSTGTATNTQYF.

A remark on this clonotype: A far larger clone is only one base removed, so a read error is likely. Because the CDR3 is missing its conserved closing phenylalanine or tryptophan, this is likely a read error. The rearrangement links TRBV12-3 or TRBV12-4 to TRBJ2-1; the match to TRBD2 covers 10 bases. The CDR3 sequence is 15 residues long. Germline trimming cut 5 bases from V and 2 bases from J; bases unmatched to any gene: 3. The CDR3 region has the DNA TGTGCCAGCAGTCTCGGACTAGCGGCCTACAATGAGCAGTTCTGC. It codes for CASSLGLAAYNEQFC.